This T cell receptor (beta chain) stems from a study of blood T cell repertoires in COVID-19. Study as a whole: In each case, the material was cDNA or gDNA derived from T cells, B-cell-depleted T cells, or PBMCs.

Profiled with immunoSEQ multiplex PCR; TCRdb holds only in-frame clones, not every one. The sample has 40,000 to 60,000 clones; around 84% are singletons. The sample consisted of peripheral blood. This TCR was recovered from a woman of 80 years or more with COVID-19, enrolled during active disease.

The CDR3 region is CATSAGTEYGYTF. DNA for the CDR3: TGTGCCACCAGCGCCGGGACAGAATATGGCTACACCTTC. V and J are TRBV24-1 and TRBJ1-2, with 7 bases lining up with TRBD1. The CDR3 contains 13 residues. V lost 7 bases and J lost 5; bases outside the gene matches: 6. Germline CDR1 is KGHDR and CDR2 is SFDVKD.